This T cell receptor (beta chain) was retrieved from a study of shared clonotypes between healthy human individuals. The table came from immunoSEQ multiplex PCR; TCRdb's copy has only in-frame clones and leaves some out. The sample has about 1 million clones, approximately 68% seen once. Those who donated were healthy HIV-negative adults, with no recent acute infections or vaccinations reported. Adult Caucasians living in Nashville, Tennessee made up all of the donors. The CD4+ fraction was divided into a CD45RA+ naive subset and a CD45RA-negative memory subset. Deletions cut 10 bases from V and 7 bases from J, with 15 bases between. The CDR3 is 13 amino acids. Germline V gene sequence: CDR1 SGHNT, CDR2 YYREEE (reference sequence). Note on this clone: Its antigen is unknown.

Study-level results: Depth was large, yet rarefaction showed that sorted-subset sequencing was incomplete.

J is TRBJ1-6 and V is TRBV5-4, with D tentatively TRBD1 (6 bases). The source is a man younger than 35 in good health. The sample comprised memory CD4+ T cells sorted from blood. Noted subset: CD45RA-negative fraction. The CDR3 protein is CAGQTGTNSPLHF. The DNA of the CDR3 is TGTGCCGGGCAGACAGGCACGAATTCACCCCTCCACTTT.